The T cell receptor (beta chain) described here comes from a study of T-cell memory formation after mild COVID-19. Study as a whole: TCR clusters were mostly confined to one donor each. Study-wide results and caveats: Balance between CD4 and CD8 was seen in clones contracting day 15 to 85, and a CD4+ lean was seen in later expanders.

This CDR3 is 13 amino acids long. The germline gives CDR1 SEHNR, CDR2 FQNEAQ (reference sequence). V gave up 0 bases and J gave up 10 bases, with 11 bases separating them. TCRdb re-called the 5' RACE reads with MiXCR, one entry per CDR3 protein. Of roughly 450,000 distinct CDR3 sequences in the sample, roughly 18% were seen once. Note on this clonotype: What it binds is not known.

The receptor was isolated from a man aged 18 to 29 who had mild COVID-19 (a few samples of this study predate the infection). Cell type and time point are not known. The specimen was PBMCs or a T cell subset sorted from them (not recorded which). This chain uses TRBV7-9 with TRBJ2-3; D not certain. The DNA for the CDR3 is TGTGCCAGCAGCTTAGCGCTGGGTGAGGCGCAGTATTTT. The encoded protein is CASSLALGEAQYF.